What follows are 6 T cell receptor beta chains derived from one specimen sequenced in a study of CD8 T cells in ankylosing spondylitis. TCRdb ran MiXCR on the 5' RACE reads and lists one entry per CDR3 protein. The table lists 300,000 to 350,000 distinct CDR3 sequences, about 20% of them singletons. What was sequenced was blood, either unsorted or a sorted T cell fraction (not recorded which). The receptor set was obtained from a female donor with ankylosing spondylitis or in good health (not recorded which).

This clonotype has just a few counts. The chain combines TRBV7-2 with TRBJ2-3, with 9 bases lining up with TRBD2. CDR3 length: 16 amino acids. From germline, CDR1 is SGHTA and CDR2 FQGNSA. With V trimmed by 3 bases and J by 3 bases, 7 bases remained unmatched. The chain's CDR3 is CASSLRAGGRTDTQYF. CDR3 DNA sequence: TGTGCCAGCAGCTTGCGGGCGGGAGGGCGGACAGATACGCAGTATTTT.

The rearrangement uses TRBV10-2 and TRBJ2-4; D is uncertain. Germline V CDR1 and CDR2: WSHSY, SAAADI. CDR3 length: 13 amino acids. Trimming shortened V by 6 bases and J by 1 base, and 7 bases separated the two germline ends. This CDR3 is CASSQTAKNIQYF. DNA of the CDR3: TGCGCCAGCAGCCAGACGGCCAAAAACATTCAGTACTTC.

This chain joins TRBV3-1 and TRBJ2-7, with a tentative D call TRBD1 (5 bases). CDR3 length equals 13 residues. CDR1 and CDR2 from the germline V gene are LGHDT and YNNKEL (reference sequence). With 4 bases removed from V and 6 bases from J, the gap between germline ends came to 13 bases. The CDR3 spells CASSPLWGGEQYF. The CDR3 DNA reads as TGTGCCAGCAGCCCGCTATGGGGCGGCGAGCAGTACTTC.

This clonotype occurred a few times. The chain combines TRBV3-1 with TRBJ2-7, with D maybe TRBD2 (6 bases). This CDR3 has 14 residues. Germline lookup yields CDR1 LGHDT and CDR2 YNNKEL (reference sequence). V was trimmed by 1 base and J by 4 bases, leaving 11 bases between them. Written as DNA, the CDR3 is TGTGCCAGCAGCCAAGCGGGAGTAGTTTACGAGCAGTACTTC. Encoded protein: CASSQAGVVYEQYF.

The table lists this clonotype with many counts. The DNA for the CDR3 is TGTGCCAGCAGTTTTCAGAGTAGGACTAGCGGTTTCGGTGAGCAGTTCTTC. This sequence encodes CASSFQSRTSGFGEQFF. The chain employs TRBV12-3 or TRBV12-4 and TRBJ2-1; 10 bases are a match to TRBD2. CDR3 length equals 17 residues. J gave up 9 bases and V 3 bases, and 14 bases lay outside the gene matches.

The V and J genes are TRBV29-1 and TRBJ2-7; the D call may be TRBD1 or TRBD2 (5 bases each). Trimming took off 5 bases at V and 0 bases at J, with 11 bases between the two ends. CDR1 and CDR2 from the germline V gene are SQVTM and ANQGSEA. The CDR3 is 13 amino acids. CDR3 sequence: CSVKGRFSYEQYF. The CDR3 nucleotides are TGCAGCGTTAAGGGGAGATTCTCCTACGAGCAGTACTTC.